What follows are 11 T cell receptor beta chains derived from one specimen sequenced in a study of human T cells and chemical hapten exposure (dated by TCRdb to about 2021). The library was prepared using RACE. The instrument was a NextSeq 500. In TCRdb, the public reads were trimmed at Q25 with fastp and aligned with MiXCR, with productive beta chains retained. Rows with one shared CDR3 protein collapse into an entry with the most common genes and DNA. Here the sample has some 150,000 distinct CDR3 sequences; about 12% occur a single time. The ten largest account for around 1.4% of the sample. In light of the paper, this sample's time point label describes: patch test 2, 6 weeks after DPC sensitization. The sample's treatment or condition label is to be understood as: therapeutic diphenylcyclopropenone sensitization with weekly scalp DPC. Specimen: whole blood, collected in connection with sensitization to the hapten diphenylcyclopropenone (DPC). Receptors were obtained from a woman between 45 and 65 years old with alopecia areata. Some clones in this sample may be carry-over from other donors' samples.

This chain uses TRBV29-1 with TRBJ2-7; 8 bases are a match to TRBD1. This CDR3 is built from 13 residues. Germline CDR1 SQVTM, CDR2 ANQGSEA. Trimming took 4 bases from V and 5 from J; bases not matched to a gene: 7. CDR3 nucleotides: TGCAGCGTTGGAACAGGGGGGCACCACGAGCAGTACTTC. This gives the protein CSVGTGGHHEQYF.

In this sample, this clonotype turned up a few times. The V gene is TRBV27, the J gene TRBJ2-3; TRBD2 agrees at 7 bases. The CDR3 length is 16 residues. Germline loops: CDR1 MNHEY, CDR2 SMNVEV (reference sequence). Losses at the gene ends were 5 bases for V and 0 bases for J; bases not matched to a gene: 8. The CDR3 region has the DNA TGTGCCAGCAGTGTACTAGCGCCTACTAGCACAGATACGCAGTATTTT. Translating gives CASSVLAPTSTDTQYF.

The chain uses TRBV12-3 or TRBV12-4 and TRBJ2-2, with 7 bases fitting TRBD1. CDR3 size: 14 residues. The V and J ends lost 6 bases and 3 bases, in that order; junction bases with no gene match: 4. The CDR3 sequence: CASSHDRDTGELFF. The CDR3 nucleotides read TGTGCCAGCAGCCATGACAGGGACACCGGGGAGCTGTTTTTT.

This clonotype was counted only a few times. The V call is TRBV30, the J call TRBJ2-7, with TRBD1 as a possible D gene (5 bases). The CDR3 spans 12 residues. V was shortened by 5 bases and J by 5 bases, with 13 bases between the two germline ends. Germline loops: CDR1 GTSNPN, CDR2 SVGIG (reference sequence). The CDR3 region is CAWAPRVNEQYF. The CDR3 DNA is TGTGCCTGGGCTCCCAGGGTAAACGAGCAGTACTTC. The full variable domain, with the rest looked up from reference TRBV30 and TRBJ2-7, is SQTIHQWPATLVQPVGSPLSLECTVEGTSNPNLYWYRQAAGRGLQLLFYSVGIGQISSEVPQNLSASRPQDRQFILSSKKLLLSDSGFYLCAWAPRVNEQYFGPGTRLTVT.

The chain is built from TRBV5-1 and TRBJ2-5; 13 nucleotides match TRBD2. The CDR3 spans 15 residues. CDR1 and CDR2 (germline): SGHRS, YFSETQ. With 4 bases clipped from V and 2 bases from J, the junction kept 2 bases outside the gene matches. The CDR3 DNA follows: TGCGCCAGCAGCACGGGACTAGCGGGACAAGAGACCCAGTACTTC. It translates to CASSTGLAGQETQYF.

This clonotype has a handful of counts. The V call is TRBV4-2, the J call TRBJ2-5; D perhaps matches TRBD1 (6 bases). V lost 1 base, J lost 4 bases, and 10 bases lay in between. This CDR3 is 14 amino acids long. Germline V gene sequence: CDR1 LGHNA, CDR2 YNFKEQ. As DNA, the CDR3 is TGTGCCAGCAGCCAAGCAGGGGTCAGAGAGACCCAGTACTTC. Amino acids: CASSQAGVRETQYF.

This clonotype was detected ten times or more. The rearrangement links TRBV7-2 to TRBJ2-6; D gene uncertain. CDR3 length equals 17 residues. Trimming cost V 0 bases and J 0 bases, with 9 bases left between them. Germline V CDR1 and CDR2: SGHTA, FQGNSA. CDR3: CASSLAVGPSGANVLTF. The CDR3 bases are TGTGCCAGCAGCTTAGCGGTCGGGCCCTCTGGGGCCAACGTCCTGACTTTC.

This clonotype came up a few times. The rearrangement links TRBV7-2 to TRBJ1-2; TRBD1 is a possible D gene (5 bases). The CDR3 sequence is 14 residues long. With 1 base removed from V and 2 bases from J, the gap between germline ends came to 8 bases. From germline, CDR1 is SGHTA and CDR2 FQGNSA. For the CDR3, the DNA is TGTGCCAGCAGCTTAGGGGGACGAAACTATGGCTACACCTTC. Its translation is CASSLGGRNYGYTF.

The V call is TRBV7-9, the J call TRBJ1-6, with 7 bases aligning to TRBD1. CDR3 length: 15 residues. The germline V gene has CDR1 SEHNR and CDR2 FQNEAQ (reference sequence). The J segment lost 6 bases and the V segment lost 1 base, leaving 3 bases of the junction unmatched. The CDR3 spells CASSLGTGLNSPLHF. DNA for the CDR3: TGTGCCAGCAGCTTAGGGACAGGCCTTAATTCACCCCTCCACTTT.

This clonotype showed up many times. At one end, the junction sequence differs from germline, possibly due to a read error. This chain links TRBV7-7 with TRBJ2-5; D is ambiguous. This CDR3 is 14 amino acids long. Germline CDR1 SSHAT, CDR2 FNYEAQ (reference sequence). This chain's CDR3 is CASSSLRPEETQYF. The CDR3 DNA reads TGTGCTAGCAGCTCACTCCGACCCGAAGAGACCCAGTACTTC. Using reference TRBV7-7 and TRBJ2-5 for the parts outside the CDR3, the full variable domain is GAGVSQSPRYKVTKRGQDVTLRCDPISSHATLYWYQQALGQGPEFLTYFNYEAQPDKSGLPSDRFSAERPEGSISTLTIQRTEQRDSAMYRCASSSLRPEETQYFGPGTRLLVL.

This clonotype was seen only once. V usage is TRBV7-2 and J usage is TRBJ1-4; 7 bases match TRBD1. Germline V lookup: CDR1 SGHTA, CDR2 FQGNSA. V dropped 7 bases and J dropped 3; count of bases not matched to a gene: 5. This CDR3 is 14 amino acids long. This chain's CDR3 is CASNRDSSNEKLFF. CDR3 bases: TGTGCCAGCAACCGGGACAGCTCTAATGAAAAACTGTTTTTT.